A single sample is the source of the 12 T cell receptor beta chains below, sequenced in a study of blood T cell repertoires in COVID-19. The assay was immunoSEQ multiplex PCR, and TCRdb's table has in-frame clones only and misses some. The sample includes about 70,000 clones, approximately 82% of them seen just once. The source material was peripheral blood. The receptors come from a woman older than 75 with acute or convalescent COVID-19.

The chain is built from TRBV20-1 and TRBJ2-1; tentatively, D is TRBD2 (6 bases). The V gene's germline CDR1 is DFQATT and CDR2 SNEGSKA (reference sequence). The CDR3 is 12 amino acids. Trimming removed 3 bases from V and 9 bases from J, with 12 bases in between. The CDR3 sequence is CSASTWGGEQFF. The CDR3 DNA sequence: TGCAGTGCTAGTACGTGGGGAGGTGAGCAGTTCTTC.

The chain is built from TRBV4-1 and TRBJ2-6, with D perhaps TRBD1 (7 bases). Germline lookup yields CDR1 MGHRA and CDR2 YSYEKL. Trimming shortened V by 0 bases and J by 8 bases, and 14 bases separated the two germline ends. This CDR3 region has 16 residues. This chain's CDR3 is CASSQDQGGWTNVLTF. CDR3 sequence (DNA): TGCGCCAGCAGCCAAGATCAGGGGGGTTGGACCAACGTCCTGACTTTC.

This clone was seen a few times. The V gene is TRBV29-1, the J gene TRBJ2-7; D may be TRBD1 (7 bases). Between the trimmed V and J ends, which lost 3 bases and 3 bases, there was a span of 12 bases. Germline CDR1 is SQVTM and CDR2 is ANQGSEA. The CDR3 extends over 13 amino acids. The CDR3 nucleotides are TGCAGCGTTGAGTACAGGGGAGGCTACGAGCAGTACTTC. Translation: CSVEYRGGYEQYF.

The V call is TRBV6-5, the J call TRBJ1-2, with 9 bases lining up with TRBD1. The trim removed 8 bases at V and 8 bases at J, leaving 6 bases unmatched. The CDR3 spans 12 residues. Germline CDR1 reads MNHEY; CDR2 reads SVGAGI. For the CDR3, the DNA is TGTGCCAGCTTTACAGGGGGCGGGGGCTACACCTTC. It yields the protein CASFTGGGGYTF.

V is TRBV5-1 and J is TRBJ2-2, with 9 bases identical to TRBD2. CDR1 SGHRS and CDR2 YFSETQ come from the germline V gene. The CDR3 is 19 amino acids. Trimming took 4 bases from V and 1 from J; bases not matched to a gene: 14. CDR3 DNA: TGCGCCAGCAGCGGCACCGGGACTAGCCGTAGTCTGAACACCGGGGAGCTGTTTTTT. This codes for CASSGTGTSRSLNTGELFF.

The chain has TRBV9 and TRBJ1-1; 10 nucleotides line up with TRBD1. Germline CDR1 and CDR2: SGDLS and YYNGEE. The ends lost 5 bases at V and 7 bases at J; junction bases unmatched: 5. The CDR3 length is 13 residues. The CDR3 DNA sequence: TGTGCCAGCAGATCGACAGGGGGCAGTGAAGCTTTCTTT. Translation gives CASRSTGGSEAFF.

The chain uses TRBV4-1 and TRBJ1-2, with a weak D call TRBD1 (5 bases). CDR1 MGHRA and CDR2 YSYEKL come from the germline V gene. V gave up 2 bases and J gave up 2 bases, with 12 bases separating them. The length of the CDR3 is 15 residues. CDR3 sequence reads: CASSQLGDFNYGYTF. In DNA, the CDR3 is TGCGCCAGCAGCCAATTAGGGGACTTCAACTATGGCTACACCTTC.

This clone showed up just once. This rearrangement joins TRBV7-3 to TRBJ1-5; 8 bases match TRBD1. The germline CDR1 and CDR2 sequences are SGHTA and FQGTGA. J lost 6 bases, V lost 7 bases, and 8 bases had no gene match. This CDR3 is built from 14 residues. The CDR3 sequence is CASTTQDRVQPQHF. The CDR3 coding sequence is TGTGCCAGCACCACCCAGGACAGGGTTCAGCCCCAGCATTTT.

The J gene is TRBJ1-1, the V gene TRBV2, with 7 bases fitting TRBD1. This CDR3 has 11 residues. CDR1 SNHLY and CDR2 FYNNEI come from the germline V gene. Trimming removed 6 bases from V and 11 bases from J; junction bases left unmatched: 6. CDR3 nucleotide sequence: TGTGCCAGCAGAAGGACAGGAGGGGCTTTCTTT. Translation gives CASRRTGGAFF.

The gene calls are TRBV7-9 and TRBJ1-4; 7 positions agree with TRBD1. CDR1 is SEHNR, CDR2 FQNEAQ, per germline (reference sequence). The CDR3 sequence is 14 residues long. With 5 bases clipped from V and 4 bases from J, the junction kept 4 bases outside the gene matches. The chain's CDR3 is CASSTGTVNEKLFF. The DNA for the CDR3 is TGTGCCAGCAGCACCGGGACAGTTAATGAAAAACTGTTTTTT.

V gene TRBV19 combines with J gene TRBJ1-1; 10 positions match TRBD1. CDR3 length equals 14 residues. Germline V CDR1 and CDR2: LNHDA, SQIVND (reference sequence). V gave up 6 bases and J gave up 7 bases; unmatched junction bases: 8. The CDR3 reads CASRGTGVRDEAFF. DNA for the CDR3: TGTGCCAGTAGGGGGACAGGGGTTAGGGATGAAGCTTTCTTT. The whole variable domain, remainder taken from reference TRBV19 and TRBJ1-1, is DGGITQSPKYLFRKEGQNVTLSCEQNLNHDAMYWYRQDPGQGLRLIYYSQIVNDFQKGDIAEGYSVSREKKESFPLTVTSAQKNPTAFYLCASRGTGVRDEAFFGQGTRLTVV.

The gene calls are TRBV5-6 and TRBJ1-1; D unclear. V dropped 0 bases and J dropped 3 bases, with 12 bases sitting between them. The CDR3 totals 15 residues. Per the germline V gene, CDR1 is SGHDT and CDR2 is YYEEEE. CDR3 region: CASSLDFGVDTEAFF. CDR3 DNA sequence: TGTGCCAGCAGCTTGGATTTCGGGGTAGACACTGAAGCTTTCTTT. Drawing the rest from reference TRBV5-6 and TRBJ1-1, the complete variable domain is DAGVTQSPTHLIKTRGQQVTLRCSPKSGHDTVSWYQQALGQGPQFIFQYYEEEERQRGNFPDRFSGHQFPNYSSELNVNALLLGDSALYLCASSLDFGVDTEAFFGQGTRLTVV.